This T cell receptor beta chain was documented in a study of T cell changes during pregnancy in multiple sclerosis. Trimming cost V 3 bases and J 3 bases, with 8 bases left between them. Germline V gene lookup returns CDR1 MNHNS and CDR2 SASEGT. The CDR3 extends over 13 amino acids. Repertoires were generated with immunoSEQ multiplex PCR, while TCRdb's copy carries only in-frame clones and drops some. The data show fewer than 80,000 clones, 91% seen once. The source is a female donor in good health, enrolled as a control in a pregnancy study. The rearrangement joins TRBV6-1 to TRBJ1-2; D is unclear. The source was CD4+ T cells from peripheral blood mononuclear cells, collected in the third trimester of pregnancy. In DNA, the CDR3 is TGTGCCAGCAGTGACCAGACATACTATGGCTACACCTTC. Translated, it gives CASSDQTYYGYTF.